Included here is one TCR beta chain sequence, with context. The repertoire was sequenced with immunoSEQ multiplex PCR; TCRdb's copy has only in-frame clones and lacks some. The sample lists about 260,000 clones; 75% to 95% were seen once. This sample is drawn from a study of blood T cell repertoires in COVID-19. Per the germline V gene, CDR1 is GTSNPN and CDR2 is SVGIG (reference sequence). CDR3 length equals 12 residues. The germline V and J ends were trimmed by 3 bases and 7 bases, with 12 bases remaining between them. The sequence came from a person between 18 and 35 years old with COVID-19, enrolled during active disease. Sequencing was carried out using peripheral blood. The chain employs TRBV30 and TRBJ1-1; a possible D gene is TRBD1 (6 bases). CDR3 DNA sequence: TGTGCCTGGAGCGTTCAGGGGTTTGAAGCTTTCTTT. Translation: CAWSVQGFEAFF. Full variable domain (remainder filled in from reference TRBV30 and TRBJ1-1): SQTIHQWPATLVQPVGSPLSLECTVEGTSNPNLYWYRQAAGRGLQLLFYSVGIGQISSEVPQNLSASRPQDRQFILSSKKLLLSDSGFYLCAWSVQGFEAFFGQGTRLTVV.